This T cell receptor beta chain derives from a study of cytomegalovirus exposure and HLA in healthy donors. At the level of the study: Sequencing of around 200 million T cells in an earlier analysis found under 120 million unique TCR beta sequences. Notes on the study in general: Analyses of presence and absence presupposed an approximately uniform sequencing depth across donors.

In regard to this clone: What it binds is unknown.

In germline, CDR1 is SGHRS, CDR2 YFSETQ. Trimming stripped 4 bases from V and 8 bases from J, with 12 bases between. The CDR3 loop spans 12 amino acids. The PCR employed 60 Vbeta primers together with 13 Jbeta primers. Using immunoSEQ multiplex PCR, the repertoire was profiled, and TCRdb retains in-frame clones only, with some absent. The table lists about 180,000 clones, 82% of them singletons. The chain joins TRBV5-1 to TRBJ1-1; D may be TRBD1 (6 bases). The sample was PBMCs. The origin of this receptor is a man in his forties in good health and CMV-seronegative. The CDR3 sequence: CASSILTGEAFF. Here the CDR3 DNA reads TGCGCCAGCAGCATACTTACAGGGGAAGCTTTCTTT.